These 30 T cell receptor beta chains originate from one sample sequenced in a study of spatial heterogeneity in lung cancer. Using its own MiXCR run on the 5' RACE reads, TCRdb lists one record per CDR3 protein. Here the sample spans nearly 80,000 distinct CDR3 sequences, roughly 8% being singletons. Time point noted: sample taken at primary tumor resection. This sample comprised PBMCs, obtained at surgery. These receptors were obtained from a male donor with early-stage non-small cell lung cancer.

The chain is built from TRBV11-2 and TRBJ1-2; D not certain. This CDR3 contains 13 residues. The germline gives CDR1 SGHAT, CDR2 FQNNGV. V was trimmed by 4 bases and J by 2 bases, leaving 8 bases between them. The CDR3 nucleotides read TGTGCCAGCAGCTCTCCACCGAACTATGGCTACACCTTC. Protein: CASSSPPNYGYTF.

This clonotype was observed at least ten times. The chain employs TRBV7-2 and TRBJ2-1; 8 nucleotides line up with TRBD2. After removal of 5 bases from V and 2 bases from J, the junction contained 11 bases not matched to a gene. The germline V gene encodes CDR1 SGHTA and CDR2 FQGNSA. CDR3 length: 17 residues. CDR3 sequence (DNA): TGTGCCAGCAGCCAACATAGCGGGGAGCTTCCCTACAATGAGCAGTTCTTC. It codes for CASSQHSGELPYNEQFF.

There are many counts of this clonotype. This sequence joins TRBV5-1 and TRBJ2-5, with D possibly TRBD2 on 5 matching bases. The length of the CDR3 is 16 residues. Germline CDR1 and CDR2: SGHRS and YFSETQ. Trimming took off 6 bases at V and 1 base at J, with 19 bases between the two ends. CDR3 DNA sequence: TGCGCCAGCAAAGTTGGGTTTGGGGAGTCCCAAGAGACCCAGTACTTC. It encodes CASKVGFGESQETQYF.

This clonotype appeared a few times. Being one base from a much bigger clone, this may be a read error. The V and J genes are TRBV5-8 and TRBJ1-1, with D perhaps matching TRBD1 (5 bases). CDR1 is SGHTS, CDR2 YDEGEE, per germline. Trimming removed 0 bases at V and 0 bases at J, with 6 bases between. This CDR3 has 14 amino acids. The CDR3 region has the DNA TGTGCCAGCAGCTTGGGACAGATGAACACTGAAGCTTTCTTT. This encodes CASSLGQMNTEAFF. The whole variable domain, filled in from reference TRBV5-8 and TRBJ1-1, reads EAGVTQSPTHLIKTRGQQATLRCSPISGHTSVYWYQQALGLGLQFLLWYDEGEERNRGNFPPRFSGRQFPNYSSELNVNALELEDSALYLCASSLGQMNTEAFFGQGTRLTVV.

This chain connects TRBV29-1 to TRBJ2-5; 8 bases are shared with TRBD1. Unmatched junction bases numbered 6, after V lost 1 base and J lost 2 bases. This CDR3 is 15 amino acids long. Per the germline V gene, CDR1 is SQVTM and CDR2 is ANQGSEA. The CDR3 DNA sequence: TGCAGCGTTGAAGCCACAGGGGGAGGTCAAGAGACCCAGTACTTC. Protein sequence: CSVEATGGGQETQYF.

With regard to this clonotype: A much larger clone lies a single base off, so this may be a read error. The DNA for the CDR3 is TGTGCCTGCAGCTTACGGACTAGCGGGAGTTACGAGCAGTACTTC. Translating gives CACSLRTSGSYEQYF. The V gene is TRBV7-8, the J gene TRBJ2-7; 13 bases are shared with TRBD2. CDR1 and CDR2 from the germline V gene are SGHVS and FQNEAQ. CDR3 length: 15 amino acids.

Remarks on this clonotype: The CDR3 does not close with the conserved phenylalanine or tryptophan, likely indicating a read error. V and J are TRBV23-1 and TRBJ1-2, with 10 positions matching TRBD1. TRBV23-1 is recorded as an ORF, its role being uncertain. V was pared by 7 bases and J by 5 bases, with 13 bases of the junction left unmatched. This CDR3 is built from 16 residues. The CDR3 DNA follows: TGCGCCAGCACGGGAGGCCGGGACAGGGGATTTTATGGCTACACCTCC. This gives the protein CASTGGRDRGFYGYTS.

V is TRBV2 and J is TRBJ2-1, with TRBD1 identical over 7 bases. The V gene end was trimmed by 8 bases and the J gene end by 5 bases; junction bases not matched to a gene: 3. The CDR3 has 12 residues. The germline V gene encodes CDR1 SNHLY and CDR2 FYNNEI. For the CDR3, the DNA is TGTGCCAGCGACAGGGACAACAATGAGCAGTTCTTC. It encodes CASDRDNNEQFF.

This clonotype has at least ten counts. This chain links TRBV28 with TRBJ1-1; D gene unclear. The CDR3 spans 15 residues. Germline V gives CDR1 MDHEN, CDR2 SYDVKM. V was cut by 6 bases and J by 4 bases, with 18 bases left in between. The CDR3 reads CASRGRVGDSTEAFF. The DNA for the CDR3 is TGTGCCAGCAGGGGGAGAGTTGGGGATAGCACTGAAGCTTTCTTT.

This clonotype was counted at least ten times. This chain connects TRBV7-9 to TRBJ2-7; D not resolved. The CDR3 totals 14 residues. V shed 2 bases and J shed 2 bases, with 10 bases lying between them. Germline-derived CDR1 and CDR2 are SEHNR and FQNEAQ (reference sequence). This CDR3 reads CASSLNASPYEQYF. CDR3 nucleotide sequence: TGTGCCAGCAGCTTAAATGCATCCCCCTACGAGCAGTACTTC.

In this sample, this clonotype turned up many times. This rearrangement joins TRBV12-3 or TRBV12-4 to TRBJ1-4; no reliable D call. This CDR3 region has 15 residues. V lost 5 bases to trimming and J lost 2 bases, with 12 bases between them. In nucleotides, the CDR3 is TGTGCCAGCAGTCTCTATCCGGGGACTAATGAAAAACTGTTTTTT. It yields the protein CASSLYPGTNEKLFF.

This clonotype appeared many times. The chain links TRBV29-1 to TRBJ2-3; 10 bases match TRBD1. CDR3 length: 13 residues. The germline V gene encodes CDR1 SQVTM and CDR2 ANQGSEA. Trimming took 2 bases from V and 6 from J; bases not matched to a gene: 2. The CDR3: CSVETTGGDTQYF. The CDR3 DNA is TGCAGCGTTGAAACGACAGGGGGCGATACGCAGTATTTT.

This clonotype was recorded many times. This chain uses TRBV5-6 with TRBJ1-5, with D perhaps TRBD1 (5 bases). CDR1 and CDR2 (germline): SGHDT, YYEEEE. The V gene lost 2 bases and the J gene lost 0 bases, with 6 bases spanning the gap. The length of the CDR3 is 14 residues. The CDR3 bases are TGTGCCAGCAGCTTCGGGGGTAGCAATCAGCCCCAGCATTTT. Its translation is CASSFGGSNQPQHF. Variable domain in full (rest from reference TRBV5-6 and TRBJ1-5): DAGVTQSPTHLIKTRGQQVTLRCSPKSGHDTVSWYQQALGQGPQFIFQYYEEEERQRGNFPDRFSGHQFPNYSSELNVNALLLGDSALYLCASSFGGSNQPQHFGDGTRLSIL.

This clonotype was observed at least ten times. The chain employs TRBV27 and TRBJ2-5, with D possibly called TRBD1 or TRBD2 (6 bases each). This CDR3 spans 15 amino acids. The germline CDR1 and CDR2 sequences are MNHEY and SMNVEV (reference sequence). The V and J ends lost 0 bases and 2 bases respectively, with 10 bases between them. The CDR3 bases are TGTGCCAGCAGTTTATCGCGAGGGGGGCAAGAGACCCAGTACTTC. It specifies CASSLSRGGQETQYF.

The V gene is TRBV2, the J gene TRBJ2-2, with D possibly matching TRBD1 (6 bases). Trimming removed 5 bases from V and 2 bases from J, with 12 bases in between. The CDR3 is 15 amino acids. Germline V CDR1 and CDR2: SNHLY, FYNNEI. The CDR3 region is CASSRDRSNTGELFF. DNA of the CDR3: TGTGCCAGCAGTCGCGACAGGTCCAACACCGGGGAGCTGTTTTTT.

The chain combines TRBV11-2 with TRBJ1-1, with D hard to call. V shed 2 bases and J shed 1 base, with 8 bases lying between them. In germline, CDR1 is SGHAT, CDR2 FQNNGV. CDR3 length: 14 amino acids. CDR3 protein: CASSLLRANTEAFF. In nucleotides, the CDR3 is TGTGCCAGCAGCTTATTGCGGGCGAACACTGAAGCTTTCTTT.

In its sample, this clonotype was seen many times. The DNA of the CDR3 is TGCGCCAGCAGCCCGGGGCCGGCTACGATGAACACTGAAGCTTTCTTT. This codes for CASSPGPATMNTEAFF. The V and J genes are TRBV5-1 and TRBJ1-1; a possible D gene is TRBD1 (5 bases). V lost 4 bases to trimming and J lost 0 bases, with 16 bases between them. The CDR3 loop spans 16 amino acids. The germline V gene has CDR1 SGHRS and CDR2 YFSETQ.

This clonotype appeared a few times. This chain links TRBV27 with TRBJ1-1; unclear D gene. The germline V gene encodes CDR1 MNHEY and CDR2 SMNVEV (reference sequence). With 5 bases removed from V and 4 bases from J, the gap between germline ends came to 14 bases. CDR3 length: 14 residues. The chain's CDR3 is CASSPASGVTEAFF. CDR3 nucleotide sequence: TGTGCCAGCAGTCCCGCTTCTGGGGTCACTGAAGCTTTCTTT.

V and J are TRBV19 and TRBJ1-2; unclear D gene. V dropped 10 bases and J dropped 4 bases, with 16 bases sitting between them. Germline CDR1 is LNHDA and CDR2 is SQIVND (reference sequence). The CDR3 has 13 residues. Here the CDR3 reads CATKSTIGYGYTF. Here the CDR3 DNA reads TGTGCCACCAAGTCCACCATCGGCTATGGCTACACCTTC.

The V gene is TRBV7-9, the J gene TRBJ2-7; D is undetermined. Trimming pared 4 bases from V and 5 bases from J, leaving 9 bases between. CDR3 length equals 12 residues. Germline values: CDR1 SEHNR, CDR2 FQNEAQ (reference sequence). The CDR3 DNA reads TGTGCCAGCAGCTCCCCCCCAAACGAGCAGTACTTC. Its protein is CASSSPPNEQYF.

This clonotype was recorded at least ten times. The chain combines TRBV7-2 with TRBJ2-7; 11 nucleotides agree with TRBD2. In germline, CDR1 is SGHTA, CDR2 FQGNSA. Germline trimming cut 2 bases from V and 2 bases from J; bases unmatched to any gene: 17. This CDR3 is built from 20 residues. In DNA form, the CDR3 reads TGTGCCAGCAGCTTACGGGGGATCCGGGCTAGCGGGAGGCCCACCTACGAGCAGTACTTC. Translated: CASSLRGIRASGRPTYEQYF.

This clonotype appeared many times. This chain uses TRBV6-5 with TRBJ2-5, with a possible D match to TRBD1 (5 bases). V shed 5 bases and J shed 7 bases, with 17 bases lying between them. This CDR3 region has 14 residues. Germline V gives CDR1 MNHEY, CDR2 SVGAGI. This chain's CDR3 is CASSPRVRSRTQYF. The DNA for the CDR3 is TGTGCCAGCAGTCCCAGGGTCCGGAGTCGGACCCAGTACTTC.

Many counts were recorded for this clonotype. The chain recombines TRBV20-1 with TRBJ2-2; TRBD2 agrees at 8 bases. V was clipped by 4 bases and J by 0 bases; unmatched bases: 10. The CDR3 loop spans 17 amino acids. Germline assignment: CDR1 DFQATT and CDR2 SNEGSKA (reference sequence). The CDR3 DNA follows: TGCAGTGCTATTTTTGCCGGACTAGCCCCGAACACCGGGGAGCTGTTTTTT. Residues: CSAIFAGLAPNTGELFF.

In this sample, this clonotype turned up many times. This chain joins TRBV4-3 and TRBJ1-5; D may be TRBD1 (6 bases). Germline CDR1 and CDR2: LGHNA and YSLEER. The germline V and J ends were trimmed by 2 bases and 5 bases, with 16 bases remaining between them. The CDR3 has 16 amino acids. CDR3 coding DNA: TGCGCCAGCAGCCAACATTGGACAGACCCCGATCAGCCCCAGCATTTT. Translation: CASSQHWTDPDQPQHF.

The V call is TRBV20-1, the J call TRBJ2-1; TRBD2 agrees at 8 bases. The CDR3 is 14 amino acids. Per the germline V gene, CDR1 is DFQATT and CDR2 is SNEGSKA (reference sequence). After removal of 0 bases from V and 9 bases from J, the junction contained 7 bases not matched to a gene. CDR3 amino acids: CSARDPAGVGEQFF. CDR3 coding DNA: TGCAGTGCTAGAGATCCAGCGGGAGTAGGTGAGCAGTTCTTC.

This clonotype was counted only a few times. The V gene is TRBV4-1, the J gene TRBJ2-7; D is unclear. Germline V gives CDR1 MGHRA, CDR2 YSYEKL. V shed 1 base and J shed 2 bases, with 9 bases lying between them. There are 14 residues in the CDR3. CDR3 protein: CASSQVGRPYEQYF. The CDR3 DNA follows: TGCGCCAGCAGCCAAGTTGGACGGCCCTACGAGCAGTACTTC.

This chain uses TRBV7-8 with TRBJ2-1, with D possibly being TRBD1 or TRBD2 (6 bases each). The CDR3 is 15 amino acids. Trimming stripped 3 bases from V and 4 bases from J, with 13 bases between. Germline values: CDR1 SGHVS, CDR2 FQNEAQ. CDR3 in DNA: TGTGCCAGCAGCTTTTATGAAGGGGGGTACAATGAGCAGTTCTTC. Its protein is CASSFYEGGYNEQFF.

The gene calls are TRBV20-1 and TRBJ1-6; D is unclear. V was cut by 0 bases and J by 10 bases, with 16 bases left in between. The CDR3 sequence is 15 residues long. The germline V gene has CDR1 DFQATT and CDR2 SNEGSKA (reference sequence). CDR3 in amino acids: CSARDLRTSDSPLHF. CDR3 DNA: TGCAGTGCTAGAGATCTTAGGACTTCTGACTCACCCCTCCACTTT.

This clonotype has ten or more counts. Here the CDR3 reads CASTISGKVSYEQYF. DNA of the CDR3: TGTGCCAGCACCATAAGCGGGAAAGTCTCCTACGAGCAGTACTTC. V is TRBV12-3 or TRBV12-4 and J is TRBJ2-7; 7 nucleotides align to TRBD2. CDR3 length: 15 amino acids. The J segment lost 0 bases and the V segment lost 7 bases, leaving 9 bases of the junction unmatched.

In this sample, this clonotype turned up many times. The rearrangement links TRBV7-9 to TRBJ1-3; no definite D call. This CDR3 contains 15 residues. Trimming left V 3 bases short and J 0 bases short, with 9 bases between. CDR1 and CDR2 from the germline V gene are SEHNR and FQNEAQ (reference sequence). CDR3 DNA sequence: TGTGCCAGCAGCTTCCCCCTCGCCTCTGGAAACACCATATATTTT. Encoded protein: CASSFPLASGNTIYF. The complete variable domain, with remaining parts taken from reference TRBV7-9 and TRBJ1-3, reads DTGVSQNPRHKITKRGQNVTFRCDPISEHNRLYWYRQTLGQGPEFLTYFQNEAQLEKSRLLSDRFSAERPKGSFSTLEIQRTEQGDSAMYLCASSFPLASGNTIYFGEGSWLTVV.